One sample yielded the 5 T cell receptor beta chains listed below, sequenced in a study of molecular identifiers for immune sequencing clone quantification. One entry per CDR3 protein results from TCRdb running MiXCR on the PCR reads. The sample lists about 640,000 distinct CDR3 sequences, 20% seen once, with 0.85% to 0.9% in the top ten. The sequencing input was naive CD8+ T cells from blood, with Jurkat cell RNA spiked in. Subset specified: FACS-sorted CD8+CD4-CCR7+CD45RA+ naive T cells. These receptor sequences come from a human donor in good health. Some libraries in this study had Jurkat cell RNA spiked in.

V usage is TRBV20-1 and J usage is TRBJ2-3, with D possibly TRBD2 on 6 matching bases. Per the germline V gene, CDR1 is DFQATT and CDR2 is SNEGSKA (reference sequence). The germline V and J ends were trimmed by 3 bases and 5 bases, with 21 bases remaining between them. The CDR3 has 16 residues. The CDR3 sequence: CSASSPTGVRGDTQYF. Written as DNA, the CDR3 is TGCAGTGCTAGTAGTCCCACGGGAGTGCGGGGAGATACGCAGTATTTT.

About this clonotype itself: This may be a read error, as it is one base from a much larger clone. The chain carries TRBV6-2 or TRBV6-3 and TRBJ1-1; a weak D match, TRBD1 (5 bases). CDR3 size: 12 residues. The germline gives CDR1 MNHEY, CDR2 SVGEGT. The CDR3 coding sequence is TGTGCCAGCGGTGACAGTTACACTGAAGCTTCCTTT. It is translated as CASGDSYTEASF.

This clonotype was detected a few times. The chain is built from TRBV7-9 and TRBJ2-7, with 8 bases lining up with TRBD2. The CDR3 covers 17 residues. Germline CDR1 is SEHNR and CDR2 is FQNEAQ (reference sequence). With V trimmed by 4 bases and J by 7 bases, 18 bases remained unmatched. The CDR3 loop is CASSSTQAGGHSGEQYF. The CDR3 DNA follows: TGTGCCAGCAGCTCCACCCAGGCGGGGGGCCACTCTGGGGAGCAGTACTTC.

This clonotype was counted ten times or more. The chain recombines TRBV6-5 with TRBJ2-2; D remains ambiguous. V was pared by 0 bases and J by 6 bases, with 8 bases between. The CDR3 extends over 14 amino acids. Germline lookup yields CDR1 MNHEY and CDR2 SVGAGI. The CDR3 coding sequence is TGTGCCAGCAGTTACTCGCAGGAACCCGGGGAGCTGTTTTTT. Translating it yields CASSYSQEPGELFF.

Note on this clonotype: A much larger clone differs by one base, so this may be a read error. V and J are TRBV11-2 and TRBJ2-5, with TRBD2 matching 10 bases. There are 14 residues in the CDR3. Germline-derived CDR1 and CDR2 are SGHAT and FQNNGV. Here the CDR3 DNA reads TGTGACAGCAGCGGACTAGCGGTCCAAGAGACCCAGTACTTC. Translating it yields CDSSGLAVQETQYF.